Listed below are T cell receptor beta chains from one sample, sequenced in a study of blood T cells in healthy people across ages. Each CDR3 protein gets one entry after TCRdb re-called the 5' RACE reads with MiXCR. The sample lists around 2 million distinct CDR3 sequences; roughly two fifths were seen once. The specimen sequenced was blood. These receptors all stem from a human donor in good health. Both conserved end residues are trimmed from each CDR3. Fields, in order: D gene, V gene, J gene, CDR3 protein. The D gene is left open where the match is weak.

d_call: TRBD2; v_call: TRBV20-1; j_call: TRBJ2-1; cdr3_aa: SAVDGTRCNEQF
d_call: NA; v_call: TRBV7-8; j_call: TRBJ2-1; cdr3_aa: ASSLGAGISTEQF
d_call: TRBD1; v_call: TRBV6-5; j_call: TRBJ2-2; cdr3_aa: ASSPGTGRTGELF
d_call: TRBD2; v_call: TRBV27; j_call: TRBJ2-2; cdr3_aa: ASRPGLEVAGELF
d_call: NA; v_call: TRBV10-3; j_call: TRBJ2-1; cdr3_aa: AISTREHSDKQF
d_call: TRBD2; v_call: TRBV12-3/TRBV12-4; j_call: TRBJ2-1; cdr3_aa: ASSRDYQQF
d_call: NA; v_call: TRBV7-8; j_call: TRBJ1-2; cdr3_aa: ASSLEPGSNYGYT
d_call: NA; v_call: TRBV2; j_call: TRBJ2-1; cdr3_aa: ASNADSSYNEQF
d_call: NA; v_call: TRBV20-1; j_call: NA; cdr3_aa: SAPGPTDEQY
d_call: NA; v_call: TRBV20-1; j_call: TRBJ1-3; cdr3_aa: SASGPNTIY
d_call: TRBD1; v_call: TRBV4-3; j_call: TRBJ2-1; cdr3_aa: ASSQEVTGSYNQQF
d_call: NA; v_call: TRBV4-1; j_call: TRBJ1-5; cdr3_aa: ASSQVADSNQPQH
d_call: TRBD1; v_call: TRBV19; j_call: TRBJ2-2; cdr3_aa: ASSIQGANTGELF
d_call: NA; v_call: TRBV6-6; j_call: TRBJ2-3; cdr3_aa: ASSYGESTDTQY
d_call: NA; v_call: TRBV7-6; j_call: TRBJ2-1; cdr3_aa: ACSLLLNEQF